Listed below are T cell receptor beta chains from one sample, sequenced in a study of Graves' ophthalmopathy and Graves' hyperthyroidism. A single record per CDR3 protein comes from TCRdb applying MiXCR to the multiplex PCR reads. The data show 400,000 or so distinct CDR3 sequences, roughly a sixth seen once. Source material: peripheral blood. The receptor source for this set is an adult woman with stable Graves' hyperthyroidism. Both conserved end residues are trimmed from each CDR3. A D gene is named only where the DNA matches it firmly.

j_gene | d_gene | v_gene | CDR3aa
TRBJ2-7 | NA | TRBV7-8 | ASSLARARPHEQY
TRBJ2-7 | NA | TRBV7-6 | ASSLVPEALSEQY
TRBJ2-5 | NA | TRBV7-2 | ASSLALAVKETQY
TRBJ1-5 | NA | TRBV6-2/TRBV6-3 | ASSYVPAGQPQH
TRBJ2-7 | NA | TRBV24-1 | ATSEGQEQY
TRBJ2-7 | NA | TRBV20-1 | SASHSRTGLGEQY
TRBJ2-7 | TRBD2 | TRBV15 | ATSRDGGGEQY
TRBJ2-5 | TRBD2 | TRBV10-1 | ASSQGTSGGQETQY
TRBJ2-4 | NA | TRBV7-9 | ASSLGAGWTNIKY
TRBJ2-2 | TRBD2 | TRBV6-1 | ASILLAGGPAGELF
TRBJ2-7 | TRBD1 | TRBV28 | ASRPGQGSYEQY
TRBJ1-5 | NA | TRBV6-1 | ATFRGRQPQH
TRBJ2-7 | TRBD2 | TRBV5-1 | ASRSHPDQAAGLQY
TRBJ1-5 | NA | TRBV7-8 | ASSLVRVLSSNQPQH
TRBJ2-2 | TRBD2 | TRBV11-2 | ASSLEGGGQMNTGELF
TRBJ2-5 | TRBD2 | TRBV6-2/TRBV6-3 | ASSGLAGVETQY
TRBJ1-1 | NA | TRBV2 | ASRQGRRTEAF